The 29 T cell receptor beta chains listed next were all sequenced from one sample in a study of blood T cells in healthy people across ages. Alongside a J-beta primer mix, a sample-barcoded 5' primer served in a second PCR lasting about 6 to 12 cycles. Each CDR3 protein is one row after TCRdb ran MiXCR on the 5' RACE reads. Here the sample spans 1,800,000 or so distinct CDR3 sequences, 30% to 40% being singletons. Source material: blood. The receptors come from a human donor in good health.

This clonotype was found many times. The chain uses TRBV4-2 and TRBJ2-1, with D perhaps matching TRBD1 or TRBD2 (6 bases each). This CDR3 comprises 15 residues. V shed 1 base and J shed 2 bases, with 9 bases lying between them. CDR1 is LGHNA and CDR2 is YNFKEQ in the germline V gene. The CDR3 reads CASSQVGGPYNEQFF. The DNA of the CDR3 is TGTGCCAGCAGCCAAGTTGGGGGGCCCTACAATGAGCAGTTCTTC.

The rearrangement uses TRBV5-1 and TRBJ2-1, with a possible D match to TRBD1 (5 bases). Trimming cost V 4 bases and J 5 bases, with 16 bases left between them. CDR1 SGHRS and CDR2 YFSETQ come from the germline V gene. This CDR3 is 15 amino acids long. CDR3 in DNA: TGCGCCAGCAGCCACTCAGGGTCTATCAACAATGAGCAGTTCTTC. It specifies CASSHSGSINNEQFF.

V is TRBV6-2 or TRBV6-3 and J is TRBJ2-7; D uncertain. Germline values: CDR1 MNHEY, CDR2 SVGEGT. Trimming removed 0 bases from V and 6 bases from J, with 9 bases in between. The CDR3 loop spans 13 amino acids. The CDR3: CASSYSALGEQYF. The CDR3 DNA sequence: TGTGCCAGCAGTTACTCCGCCTTGGGCGAGCAGTACTTC.

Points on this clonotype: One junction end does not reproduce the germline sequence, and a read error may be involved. The CDR3 region has the DNA TGCGCCAGCAGCCATCTCAATACCGAAAAACGGTTTTTT. Translation: CASSHLNTEKRFF. V usage is TRBV4-1 and J usage is TRBJ1-4; D is unclear. CDR3 length equals 13 residues. Germline CDR1 reads MGHRA; CDR2 reads YSYEKL.

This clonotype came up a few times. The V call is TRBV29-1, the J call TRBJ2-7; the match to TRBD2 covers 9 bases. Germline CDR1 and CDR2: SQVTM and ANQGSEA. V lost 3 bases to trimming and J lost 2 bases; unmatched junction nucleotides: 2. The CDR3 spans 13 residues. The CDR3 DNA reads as TGCAGCGTTGAGGCTAGCGGGGCCTACGAGCAGTACTTC. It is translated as CSVEASGAYEQYF.

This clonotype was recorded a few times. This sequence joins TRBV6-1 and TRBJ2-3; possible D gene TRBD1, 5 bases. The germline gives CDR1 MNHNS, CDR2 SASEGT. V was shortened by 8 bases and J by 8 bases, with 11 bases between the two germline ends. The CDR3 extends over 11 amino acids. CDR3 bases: TGTGCCAGCGGCAGGGCAGGTACGCAGTATTTT. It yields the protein CASGRAGTQYF.

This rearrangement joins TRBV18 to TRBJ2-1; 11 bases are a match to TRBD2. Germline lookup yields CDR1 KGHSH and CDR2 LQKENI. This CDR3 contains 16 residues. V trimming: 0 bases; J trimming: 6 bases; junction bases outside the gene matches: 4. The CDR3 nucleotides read TGTGCCAGCTCACCACCTAGCGGGGGGGCCGCCAATGAGCAGTTCTTC. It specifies CASSPPSGGAANEQFF.

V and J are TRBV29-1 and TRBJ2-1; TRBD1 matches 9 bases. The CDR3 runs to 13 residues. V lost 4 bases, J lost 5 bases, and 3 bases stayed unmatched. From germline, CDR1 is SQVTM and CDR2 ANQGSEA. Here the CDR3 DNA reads TGCAGCGTTGCTGACAGGGGGAACAATGAGCAGTTCTTC. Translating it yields CSVADRGNNEQFF.

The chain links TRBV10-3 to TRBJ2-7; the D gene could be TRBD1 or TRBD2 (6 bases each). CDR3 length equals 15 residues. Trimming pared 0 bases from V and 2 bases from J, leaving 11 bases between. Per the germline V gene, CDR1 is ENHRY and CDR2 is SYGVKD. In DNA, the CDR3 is TGTGCCATCAGTGAGTCGGAGGGGGGACCCTACGAGCAGTACTTC. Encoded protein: CAISESEGGPYEQYF.

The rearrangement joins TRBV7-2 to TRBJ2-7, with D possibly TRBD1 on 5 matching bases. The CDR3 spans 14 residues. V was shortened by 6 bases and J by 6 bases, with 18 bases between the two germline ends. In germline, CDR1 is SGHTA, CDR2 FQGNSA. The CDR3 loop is CASRQGVYPFEQYF. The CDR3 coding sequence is TGTGCCAGCAGACAAGGGGTTTATCCGTTCGAGCAGTACTTC. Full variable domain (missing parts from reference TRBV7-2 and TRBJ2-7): GAGVSQSPSNKVTEKGKDVELRCDPISGHTALYWYRQSLGQGLEFLIYFQGNSAPDKSGLPSDRFSAERTGGSVSTLTIQRTQQEDSAVYLCASRQGVYPFEQYFGPGTRLTVT.

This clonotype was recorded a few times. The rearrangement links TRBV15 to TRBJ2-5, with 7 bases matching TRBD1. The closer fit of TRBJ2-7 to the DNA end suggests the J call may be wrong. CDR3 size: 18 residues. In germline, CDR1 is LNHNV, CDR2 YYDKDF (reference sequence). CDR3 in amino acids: CATESRQGDPGFNYEQYF. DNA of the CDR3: TGTGCCACCGAATCTAGACAGGGTGACCCAGGGTTTAACTACGAGCAGTACTTC.

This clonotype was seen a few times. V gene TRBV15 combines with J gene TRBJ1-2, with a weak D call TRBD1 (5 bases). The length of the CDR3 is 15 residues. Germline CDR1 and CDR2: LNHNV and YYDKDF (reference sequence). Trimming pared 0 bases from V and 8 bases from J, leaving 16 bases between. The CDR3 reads CATSRDRGSGRGYTF. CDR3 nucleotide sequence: TGTGCCACCAGCAGAGATCGGGGGTCGGGGCGAGGCTACACCTTC.

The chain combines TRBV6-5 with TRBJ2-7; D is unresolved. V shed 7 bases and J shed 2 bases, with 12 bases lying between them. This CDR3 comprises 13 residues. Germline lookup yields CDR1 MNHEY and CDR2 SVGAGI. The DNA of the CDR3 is TGTGCCAGCATGAACCGGGCGACCTACGAGCAGTACTTC. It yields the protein CASMNRATYEQYF.

Here the CDR3 reads CASSLGGHAEAFF. CDR3 in DNA: TGCGCCAGCAGCTTGGGGGGGCATGCTGAAGCTTTCTTT. The V call is TRBV5-1, the J call TRBJ1-1, with D possibly being TRBD1 (6 bases). This CDR3 comprises 13 residues. Germline CDR1 reads SGHRS; CDR2 reads YFSETQ. Trimming left V 0 bases short and J 6 bases short, with 9 bases between.

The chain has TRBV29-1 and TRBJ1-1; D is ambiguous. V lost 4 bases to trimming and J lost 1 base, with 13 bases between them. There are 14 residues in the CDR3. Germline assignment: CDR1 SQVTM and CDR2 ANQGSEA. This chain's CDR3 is CSVGGLLGNTEAFF. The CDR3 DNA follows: TGCAGCGTTGGAGGACTGCTTGGGAACACTGAAGCTTTCTTT.

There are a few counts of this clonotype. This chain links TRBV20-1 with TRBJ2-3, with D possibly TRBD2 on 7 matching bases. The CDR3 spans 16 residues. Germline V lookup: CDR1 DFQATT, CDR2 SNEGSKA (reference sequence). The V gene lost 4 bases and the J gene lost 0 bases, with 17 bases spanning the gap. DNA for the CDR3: TGCAGTGCTAACCCTCCCGGGGGGCACAGCACAGATACGCAGTATTTT. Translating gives CSANPPGGHSTDTQYF.

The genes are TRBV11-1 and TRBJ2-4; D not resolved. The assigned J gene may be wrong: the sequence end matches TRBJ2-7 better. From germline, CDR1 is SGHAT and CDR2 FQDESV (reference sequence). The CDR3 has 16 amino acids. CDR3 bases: TGTGCCAGCAGCTCGCCGGTAGAAAGAACCCCCTACGAGCAGTACTTC. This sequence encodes CASSSPVERTPYEQYF.

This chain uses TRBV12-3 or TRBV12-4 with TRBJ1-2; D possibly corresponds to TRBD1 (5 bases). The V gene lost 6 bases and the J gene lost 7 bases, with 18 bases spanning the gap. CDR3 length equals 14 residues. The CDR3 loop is CASSRAVGAGGYTF. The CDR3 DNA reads TGTGCCAGCAGCCGCGCGGTTGGGGCGGGTGGCTACACCTTC.

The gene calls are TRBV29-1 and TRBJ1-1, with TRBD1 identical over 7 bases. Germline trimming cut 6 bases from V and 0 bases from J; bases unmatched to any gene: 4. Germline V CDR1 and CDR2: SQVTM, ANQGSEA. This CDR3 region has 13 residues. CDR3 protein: CSVQGVLNTEAFF. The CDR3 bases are TGCAGCGTGCAGGGGGTACTGAACACTGAAGCTTTCTTT.

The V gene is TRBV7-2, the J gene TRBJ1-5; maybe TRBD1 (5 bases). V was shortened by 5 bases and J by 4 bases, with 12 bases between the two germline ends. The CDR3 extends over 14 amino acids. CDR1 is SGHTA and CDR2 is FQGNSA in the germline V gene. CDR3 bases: TGTGCCAGCAGCCCCGCAGGGAGGAATCAGCCCCAGCATTTT. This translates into CASSPAGRNQPQHF.

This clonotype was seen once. The CDR3 DNA reads TGTGCCACCAGCAGAGATGCCGAGAGTGAGCAGTACTTC. Its translation is CATSRDAESEQYF. The rearrangement links TRBV15 to TRBJ2-7; D not certain. V lost 0 bases and J 7 bases, leaving 10 bases between the germline ends. This CDR3 is built from 13 residues. CDR1 is LNHNV, CDR2 YYDKDF, per germline (reference sequence).

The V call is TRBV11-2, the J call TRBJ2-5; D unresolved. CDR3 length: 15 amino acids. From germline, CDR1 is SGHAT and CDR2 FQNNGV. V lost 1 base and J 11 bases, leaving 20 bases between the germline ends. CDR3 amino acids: CASSLGVGLDGEQYF. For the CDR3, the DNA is TGTGCCAGCAGCTTAGGAGTGGGCTTAGATGGTGAGCAGTACTTC.

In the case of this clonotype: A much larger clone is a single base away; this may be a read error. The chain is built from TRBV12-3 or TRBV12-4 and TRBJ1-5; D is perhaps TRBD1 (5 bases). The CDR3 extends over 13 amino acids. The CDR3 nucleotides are TGTGACAGCAGTTTAGGGACCTATCAGCCCCAGCATTTT. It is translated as CDSSLGTYQPQHF.

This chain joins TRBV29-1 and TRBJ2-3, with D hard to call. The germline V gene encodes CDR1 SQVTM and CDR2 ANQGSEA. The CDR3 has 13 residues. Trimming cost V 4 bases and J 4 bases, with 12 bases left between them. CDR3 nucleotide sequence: TGCAGCGTTGTTCTTAGGTTGGCAGATACGCAGTATTTT. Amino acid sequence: CSVVLRLADTQYF.

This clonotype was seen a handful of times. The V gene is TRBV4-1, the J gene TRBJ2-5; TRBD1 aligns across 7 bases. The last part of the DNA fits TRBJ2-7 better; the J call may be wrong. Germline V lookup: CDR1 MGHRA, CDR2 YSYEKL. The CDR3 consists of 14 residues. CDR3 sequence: CASSHRQGRDEQYF. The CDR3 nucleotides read TGCGCCAGCAGCCATAGACAGGGAAGGGACGAGCAGTACTTC.

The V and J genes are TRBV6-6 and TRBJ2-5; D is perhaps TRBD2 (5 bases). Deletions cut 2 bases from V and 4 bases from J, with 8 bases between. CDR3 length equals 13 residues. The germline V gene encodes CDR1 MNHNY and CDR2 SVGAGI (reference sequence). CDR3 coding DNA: TGTGCCAGCAGTTACGCCGGGATAGAGACCCAGTACTTC. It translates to CASSYAGIETQYF.

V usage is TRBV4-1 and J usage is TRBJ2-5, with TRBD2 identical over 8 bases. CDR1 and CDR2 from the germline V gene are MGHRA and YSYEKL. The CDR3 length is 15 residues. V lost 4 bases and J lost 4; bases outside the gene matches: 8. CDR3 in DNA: TGCGCCAGCAGCCTGGGACTAGGGATTAGAGAGACCCAGTACTTC. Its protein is CASSLGLGIRETQYF.

The DNA of the CDR3 is TGTGCCAGCAGCCCGGGACTAGCGGGGGGGCCGGGCAATGAGCAGTTCTTC. Translating gives CASSPGLAGGPGNEQFF. J is TRBJ2-1 and V is TRBV5-5; 16 nucleotides line up with TRBD2. The germline V gene has CDR1 SGHKS and CDR2 YYEKEE (reference sequence). Trimming at V came to 4 bases and at J to 6 bases, leaving 7 bases not matched to a gene. The CDR3 runs to 17 residues.

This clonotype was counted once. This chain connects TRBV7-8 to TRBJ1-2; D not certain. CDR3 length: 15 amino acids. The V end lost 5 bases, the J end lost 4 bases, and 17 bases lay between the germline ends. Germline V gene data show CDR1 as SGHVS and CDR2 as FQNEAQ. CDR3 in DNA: TGTGCCAGCAGCCCCAGTCTCGGAGAGAGCTATGGCTACACCTTC. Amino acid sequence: CASSPSLGESYGYTF.